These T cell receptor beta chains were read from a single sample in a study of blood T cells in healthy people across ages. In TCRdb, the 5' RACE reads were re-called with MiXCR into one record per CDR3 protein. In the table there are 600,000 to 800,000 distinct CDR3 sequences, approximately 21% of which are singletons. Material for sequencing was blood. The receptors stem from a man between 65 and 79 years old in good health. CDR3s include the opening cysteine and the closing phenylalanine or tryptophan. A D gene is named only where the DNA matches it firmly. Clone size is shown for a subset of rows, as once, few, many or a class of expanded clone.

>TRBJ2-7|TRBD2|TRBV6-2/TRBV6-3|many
CASSRLAGPYEQYF
TGTGCCAGCAGTCGACTAGCGGGTCCCTACGAGCAGTACTTC
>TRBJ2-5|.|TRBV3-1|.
CASSQDVGSQYF
TGTGCCAGCAGCCAAGATGTGGGATCTCAGTACTTC
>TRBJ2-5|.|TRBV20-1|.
CSASPAGQETQYF
TGCAGTGCTAGTCCGGCAGGGCAGGAGACCCAGTACTTC
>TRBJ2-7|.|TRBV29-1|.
CSVAGKHSGAYEQYF
TGCAGCGTTGCGGGAAAACATTCTGGGGCCTACGAGCAGTACTTC
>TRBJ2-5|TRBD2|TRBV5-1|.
CASRSTSGRAVETQYF
TGCGCCAGCAGGTCTACTAGCGGGAGGGCCGTAGAGACCCAGTACTTC
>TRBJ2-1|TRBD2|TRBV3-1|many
CASSQRLAGRSSYNEQFF
TGTGCCAGCAGCCAACGACTAGCGGGAAGAAGCTCCTACAATGAGCAGTTCTTC
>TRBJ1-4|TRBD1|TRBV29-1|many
CSVSRQGGNEKLFF
TGCAGCGTTTCGCGACAGGGGGGTAATGAAAAACTGTTTTTT
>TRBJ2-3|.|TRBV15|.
CATSRDGKDTQYF
TGTGCCACCAGCAGAGATGGGAAGGATACGCAGTATTTT
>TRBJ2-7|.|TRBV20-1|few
CSARDPQSSYEQYF
TGCAGTGCTAGAGATCCGCAGAGCTCCTACGAGCAGTACTTC
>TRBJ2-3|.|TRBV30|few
CAWSIQGSSGTQYF
TGTGCCTGGAGTATACAGGGATCCAGTGGTACGCAGTATTTT
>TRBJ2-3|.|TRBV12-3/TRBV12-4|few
CASSNQGTADTQYF
TGTGCCAGCAGTAACCAGGGGACTGCAGATACGCAGTATTTT
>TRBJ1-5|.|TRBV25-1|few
CASSVVGSNQPQHF
TGTGCCAGCAGTGTGGTTGGGAGCAATCAGCCCCAGCATTTT
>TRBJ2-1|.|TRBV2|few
CASSEILGSYNEQFF
TGTGCCAGCAGTGAAATTTTGGGCTCCTACAATGAGCAGTTCTTC
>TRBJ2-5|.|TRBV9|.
CASSAGTQSSQETQYF
TGTGCCAGCAGCGCCGGGACCCAGAGTTCCCAAGAGACCCAGTACTTC
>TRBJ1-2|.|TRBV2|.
CASSGEQGYGYTF
TGTGCCAGCAGTGGGGAACAGGGATATGGCTACACCTTC
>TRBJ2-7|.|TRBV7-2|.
CASSLVFPTYEQYF
TGTGCCAGCAGCTTAGTATTCCCCACCTACGAGCAGTACTTC
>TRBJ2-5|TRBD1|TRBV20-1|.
CSDFNRGIQETQYF
TGCAGTGATTTCAACAGGGGAATACAAGAGACCCAGTACTTC
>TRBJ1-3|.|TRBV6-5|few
CASSYSNVLVTGGNTIYF
TGTGCCAGCAGTTACTCGAATGTTTTAGTAACAGGCGGAAACACCATATATTTT
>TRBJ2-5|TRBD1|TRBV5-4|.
CASSLIGTEEETQYF
TGTGCCAGCAGCTTGATAGGGACAGAAGAGGAGACCCAGTACTTC
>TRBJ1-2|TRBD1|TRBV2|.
CASQGGQGNYGYTF
TGTGCCAGCCAGGGGGGGCAGGGTAACTATGGCTACACCTTC
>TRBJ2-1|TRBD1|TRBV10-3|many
CAIKDARGRSYNEQFF
TGTGCCATCAAGGACGCAAGGGGGCGATCCTACAATGAGCAGTTCTTC
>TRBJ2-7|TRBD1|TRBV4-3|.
CASSYGQGDYEQYF
TGCGCCAGCAGCTACGGACAGGGGGACTACGAGCAGTACTTC
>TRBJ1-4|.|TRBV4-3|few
CASSQGSGGAFEKLFF
TGCGCCAGCAGCCAAGGCAGTGGGGGCGCCTTCGAAAAACTGTTTTTT
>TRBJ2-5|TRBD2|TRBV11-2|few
CASSTRDYLFF
TGTGCCAGCAGCACCCGGGACTATCTGTTCTTC
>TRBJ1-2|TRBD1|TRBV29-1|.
CSAGTGMDYGYTF
TGCAGCGCCGGGACAGGGATGGACTATGGCTACACCTTC
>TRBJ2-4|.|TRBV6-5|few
CAGSTVREVAKNIQYF
TGTGCCGGCAGCACCGTCAGGGAAGTGGCTAAAAACATTCAGTACTTC
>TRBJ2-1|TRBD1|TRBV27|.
CASSRQGPHEQFF
TGTGCCAGCAGTCGACAGGGTCCGCATGAGCAGTTCTTC
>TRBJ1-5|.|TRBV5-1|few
CASSPGDGNQPQHF
TGCGCCAGCAGCCCAGGGGACGGGAATCAGCCCCAGCATTTT
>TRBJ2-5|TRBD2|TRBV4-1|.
CASSQDRTSGETQYF
TGCGCCAGCAGCCAAGATCGAACTAGCGGAGAGACCCAGTACTTC
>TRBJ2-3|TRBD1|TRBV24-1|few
CATSDTDRGGTDTQYF
TGTGCCACCAGTGACACGGACAGGGGGGGCACAGATACGCAGTATTTT
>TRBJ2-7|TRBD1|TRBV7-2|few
CASSLGTGGTVEQYF
TGTGCCAGCAGCTTAGGCACAGGGGGGACTGTTGAGCAGTACTTC
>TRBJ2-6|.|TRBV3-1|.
CASSHANSGANVLTF
TGTGCCAGCAGCCACGCGAACTCTGGGGCCAACGTCCTGACTTTC
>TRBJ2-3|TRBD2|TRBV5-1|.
CASVRASGTSDTQYF
TGCGCCAGCGTCAGGGCTAGCGGGACGTCAGATACGCAGTATTTT
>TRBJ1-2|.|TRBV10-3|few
CAISVAGDIYGYTF
TGTGCCATCAGTGTCGCCGGGGACATCTATGGCTACACCTTC
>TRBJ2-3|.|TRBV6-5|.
CASSYTLLTDTQYF
TGTGCCAGCAGTTATACGCTTCTCACAGATACGCAGTATTTT
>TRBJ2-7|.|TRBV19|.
CASSIGHSYEQYF
TGTGCCAGTAGTATTGGCCACTCCTACGAGCAGTACTTC
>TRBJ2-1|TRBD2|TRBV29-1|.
CSVALGGTSGINEQFF
TGCAGCGTCGCCCTCGGAGGGACTAGCGGGATCAATGAGCAGTTCTTC
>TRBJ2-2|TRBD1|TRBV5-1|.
CASTGGINTGELFF
TGCGCCAGTACAGGGGGCATCAACACCGGGGAGCTGTTTTTT
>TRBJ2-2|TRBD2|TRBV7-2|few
CASSISGSAVLGELFF
TGTGCCAGCAGCATTAGCGGGAGTGCGGTCTTGGGGGAGCTGTTTTTT
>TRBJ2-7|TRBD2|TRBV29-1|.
CSVGLTSGAGEQYF
TGCAGCGTTGGGTTGACTAGCGGAGCGGGGGAGCAGTACTTC
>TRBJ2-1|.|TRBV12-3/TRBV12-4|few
CASSLGIDYTEQFF
TGTGCCAGCAGTTTAGGGATAGACTACACTGAGCAGTTCTTC
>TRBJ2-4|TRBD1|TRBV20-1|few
CSALGQGKNIQYF
TGCAGTGCTTTGGGACAGGGAAAAAACATTCAGTACTTC
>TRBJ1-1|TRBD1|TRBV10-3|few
CAISERDRGLGNTEAFF
TGTGCCATCAGTGAACGAGACAGGGGACTGGGGAACACTGAAGCTTTCTTT
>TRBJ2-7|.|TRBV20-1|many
CSARDLQLNEQYF
TGCAGTGCTAGAGATCTGCAGCTCAACGAGCAGTACTTC
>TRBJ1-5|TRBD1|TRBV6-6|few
CASNSPETGVQPQHF
TGTGCCAGCAATAGCCCCGAGACAGGGGTTCAGCCCCAGCATTTT
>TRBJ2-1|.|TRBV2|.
CASIGAYSYNEQFF
TGTGCCAGCATTGGCGCCTACTCCTACAATGAGCAGTTCTTC
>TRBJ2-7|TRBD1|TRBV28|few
CASTNRRTGNHEQYF
TGTGCCAGCACCAACCGGAGGACAGGGAACCACGAGCAGTACTTC
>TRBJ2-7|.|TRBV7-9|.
CASSLGADYEQYF
TGTGCCAGCAGCTTAGGGGCGGACTACGAGCAGTACTTC
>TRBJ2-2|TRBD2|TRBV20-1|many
CSASGSLAGGPPGELFF
TGCAGTGCTAGCGGATCTCTAGCGGGAGGGCCTCCCGGGGAGCTGTTTTTT
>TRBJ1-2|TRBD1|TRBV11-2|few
CASQGTDNYGYTF
TGTGCCAGCCAGGGGACAGATAACTATGGCTACACCTTC
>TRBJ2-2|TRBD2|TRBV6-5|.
CASSYSAGDPPGELFF
TGTGCCAGCAGTTACTCGGCGGGAGACCCCCCCGGGGAGCTGTTTTTT
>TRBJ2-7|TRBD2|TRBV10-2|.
CASSVGGAYGQYF
TGCGCCAGTTCGGTGGGAGGGGCCTACGGGCAGTACTTC
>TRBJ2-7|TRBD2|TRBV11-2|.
CASSLLAGVIHEQYF
TGTGCCAGCAGCTTACTAGCGGGAGTTATCCACGAGCAGTACTTC